What follows describes a single T cell receptor beta chain. The specificity of this receptor is unknown. Within one base of it there is no much larger clone, and no base qualities were kept. The data derive from a study of cytomegalovirus exposure and HLA in healthy donors (dated by TCRdb to 2016 to 2017). For the study in its entirety: A later analysis indicated that the 90 to 150 validation repertoires were generated on the platform also employed for the 600 to 750 repertoires of the first cohort. The aim of the study was to test whether cataloging public T cell receptors could identify signatures of past pathogen exposure. High-throughput TCR immunosequencing, statistical association of individual TCRs with disease status, and machine learning were combined to predict cytomegalovirus infection status. In addition to the first cohort of 650 to 800 subjects, a separate validation cohort of 130 or so different subjects was used.

General study outcomes and caveats: Subsequent analysis determined that TCRs grouped into clusters in the first cohort also showed a tendency toward co-occurrence across the 120 validation repertoires, and 94% of cluster scores exceeded 0. The validation cohort had no HLA typing available for a later analysis, so co-occurrence within that cohort was assessed over all 120 or so repertoires. Three of the identified cytomegalovirus-associated TCR beta chains were confirmed in vitro to be specific for cytomegalovirus antigens. The classifier was reported to diagnose cytomegalovirus status with high specificity and sensitivity in both the original and validation cohorts. A total of 164 TCR beta chains were listed by the study as associated with cytomegalovirus. Most TCR sequences were seen in very few donors, while some public TCRs were found in many individuals. It was suggested by the authors that the approach could potentially be generalized to other disease states and immunological phenotypes.

The protocol used for the library was the immunoSEQ multiplex PCR assay. In the source study's methods: To diagnose cytomegalovirus status from the catalog of TCR beta chain sequences, a statistical classification framework was built. TCRdb limited this immuneACCESS table to in-frame rearrangements with V and J called. A share of clones is missing; checked studies link under half to unresolved V genes, and the rest is unexplained. The V and J calls and clone size are taken from that table; D and trimming were inferred from the DNA. For this sample there are around 300,000 clones; roughly 87% appear just once. The ten biggest clones cover about 1.2% of the sample. The donors were included in the validation cohort of 120 subjects, a group kept apart from the approximately 690-subject first cohort. The germline V gene (reference sequence) specifies SEHNR as CDR1 and FQNEAQ as CDR2. Including cysteine and phenylalanine, the CDR3 has 13 amino acids. CDR3 DNA is the only sequence kept; it has 39 bases, read in frame from the first base. Trimming removed 5 bases from V and 2 bases from J, leaving 10 bases between the germline ends.

The V and J genes are TRBV7-9 and TRBJ2-7; a weak D assignment points to TRBD2 (5 bases agree). The sequence derives from a woman aged 25 to 39 in good health and CMV-seropositive. The sample was PBMCs. The bases are TGTGCCAGCAGCGAGGGCAGGACCTACGAGCAGTACTTC. It is translated as CASSEGRTYEQYF.